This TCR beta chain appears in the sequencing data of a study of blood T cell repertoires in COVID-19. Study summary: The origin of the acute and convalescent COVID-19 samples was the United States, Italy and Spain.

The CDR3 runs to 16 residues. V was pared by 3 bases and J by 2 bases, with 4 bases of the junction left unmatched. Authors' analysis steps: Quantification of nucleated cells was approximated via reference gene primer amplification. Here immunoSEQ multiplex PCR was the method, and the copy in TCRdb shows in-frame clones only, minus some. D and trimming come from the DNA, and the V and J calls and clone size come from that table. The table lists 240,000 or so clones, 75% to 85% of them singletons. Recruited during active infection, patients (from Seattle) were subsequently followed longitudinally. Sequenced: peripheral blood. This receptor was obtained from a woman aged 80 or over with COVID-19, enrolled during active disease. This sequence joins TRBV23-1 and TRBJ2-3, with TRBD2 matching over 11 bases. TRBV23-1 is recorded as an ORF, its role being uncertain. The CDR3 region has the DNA TGCGCCAGCAGTCACCCGGGACTAGCGGCCACAGATACGCAGTATTTT. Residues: CASSHPGLAATDTQYF.